Listed below are T cell receptor beta chains from one sample, sequenced in a study of blood T cells in healthy people across ages. TCRdb used MiXCR to reprocess the 5' RACE reads, holding one entry per CDR3 protein. The sample lists some 760,000 distinct CDR3 sequences; just under 25% were seen once. These same data were also listed under a study on T cells of mothers and their children.

Sequenced sample: blood. The receptors stem from a boy between 10 and 17 years old in good health. The CDR3 runs from the conserved cysteine through the conserved F or W. A D gene is named only where the DNA matches it firmly. Size is omitted from some rows. Given values are once, few, many or a class for expanded clones.

V gene	clone size	D gene	J gene	CDR3 protein	CDR3 DNA
TRBV5-6	few	.	TRBJ2-3	CASSLAVGEGADTQYF	TGTGCCAGCAGCTTGGCCGTGGGGGAGGGGGCAGATACGCAGTATTTT
TRBV5-1	.	.	TRBJ1-6	CASSSTLQSGARAPLHF	TGCGCCAGCAGCTCGACTTTACAGTCGGGGGCCAGGGCACCCCTCCACTTT
TRBV23-1	few	TRBD1	TRBJ2-1	CASQPSQGAGEDEQFF	TGCGCCAGCCAACCCTCGCAGGGGGCTGGGGAGGATGAGCAGTTCTTC
TRBV9	few	.	TRBJ2-2	CASSVGRDNTGELFF	TGTGCCAGCAGCGTAGGGCGGGACAACACCGGGGAGCTGTTTTTT
TRBV19	.	.	TRBJ1-2	CASTLTDNLNYGYTF	TGTGCCAGTACCCTGACAGATAACCTAAACTATGGCTACACCTTC
TRBV29-1	.	.	TRBJ2-3	CSVMTTLDTQYF	TGCAGCGTAATGACTACTTTGGATACGCAGTATTTT
TRBV6-5	.	.	TRBJ2-7	CASSIDSYEQYF	TGTGCCAGCAGTATCGACAGCTACGAGCAGTACTTC
TRBV3-1	.	.	TRBJ1-1	CASSQGTAEAFF	TGTGCCAGCAGCCAGGGGACGGCTGAAGCTTTCTTT
TRBV6-5	.	.	TRBJ2-5	CASSRDKGETQYF	TGTGCCAGCAGTCGGGACAAAGGAGAGACCCAGTACTTC
TRBV2	few	.	TRBJ1-2	CASNWTVSYGYTF	TGTGCCAGCAACTGGACAGTGAGCTATGGCTACACCTTC
TRBV5-1	.	.	TRBJ2-5	CASRLHREETQYF	TGCGCCAGCAGGTTGCACAGGGAAGAGACCCAGTACTTC
TRBV12-3/TRBV12-4	.	.	TRBJ2-1	CASSELLANEQFF	TGTGCCAGCAGCGAACTTCTAGCTAATGAGCAGTTCTTC
TRBV28	few	.	TRBJ1-1	CASTHENTEAFF	TGTGCCAGCACCCATGAGAACACTGAAGCTTTCTTT
TRBV5-1	.	.	TRBJ2-7	CASSSWTAAYEQYF	TGCGCCAGCAGCTCGTGGACAGCCGCCTACGAGCAGTACTTC
TRBV7-9	.	.	TRBJ1-5	CASSFGADNNQPQHF	TGTGCCAGCAGCTTCGGGGCAGACAACAATCAGCCCCAGCATTTT
TRBV3-1	few	.	TRBJ2-7	CASSQGPSEQYF	TGTGCCAGCAGCCAAGGTCCCTCCGAGCAGTACTTC
TRBV9	.	.	TRBJ1-2	CASSRTLEPYGYTF	TGTGCCAGCAGTCGGACATTAGAACCGTATGGCTACACCTTC
TRBV7-9	.	.	TRBJ2-5	CASSYLEGGETQYF	TGTGCCAGCAGCTATTTAGAGGGAGGCGAGACCCAGTACTTC
TRBV12-5	few	.	TRBJ1-1	CASGLGGGNTEAFF	TGTGCTAGTGGTTTGGGAGGCGGGAACACTGAAGCTTTCTTT
TRBV18	.	TRBD1	TRBJ1-2	CASSPTDRGYGYTF	TGTGCCAGCTCACCGACGGACAGGGGCTATGGCTACACCTTC
TRBV29-1	.	.	TRBJ2-3	CSVEGRQASDTQYF	TGCAGCGTTGAGGGGCGACAGGCTTCAGATACGCAGTATTTT
TRBV13	few	.	TRBJ2-1	CASSRGTPMGNEQFF	TGTGCCAGCAGCCGGGGGACACCGATGGGCAATGAGCAGTTCTTC
TRBV27	.	.	TRBJ2-7	CASSRTGIAIYEQYF	TGTGCCAGCAGTCGAACCGGGATCGCTATCTACGAGCAGTACTTC
TRBV5-1	.	TRBD1	TRBJ1-2	CASSTRTGAFYGYTF	TGCGCCAGCAGTACGAGGACAGGAGCCTTCTATGGCTACACCTTC
TRBV6-5	.	TRBD1	TRBJ1-5	CASRGDSSNQPQHF	TGTGCCAGCAGAGGGGACAGTAGCAATCAGCCCCAGCATTTT
TRBV28	.	.	TRBJ2-3	CASSLGASYWIVTDTQYF	TGTGCCAGCAGTTTAGGGGCCTCCTATTGGATCGTCACAGATACGCAGTATTTT
TRBV20-1	.	.	TRBJ1-4	CSARRTRGFNEKLFF	TGCAGTGCTAGAAGGACACGAGGATTTAATGAAAAACTGTTTTTT
TRBV12-3/TRBV12-4	.	TRBD2	TRBJ2-7	CASTLGLAGLNEQYF	TGTGCCAGCACCTTGGGGCTAGCGGGGTTGAACGAGCAGTACTTC
TRBV6-2/TRBV6-3	few	.	TRBJ2-5	CASGNGETQYF	TGTGCCTCAGGGAACGGAGAGACCCAGTACTTC
TRBV7-2	.	.	TRBJ1-1	CASSLDEYTEAFF	TGTGCCAGCAGCTTAGATGAGTACACTGAAGCTTTCTTT
TRBV29-1	few	.	TRBJ2-5	CSVDSSSLGPLF	TGCAGCGTTGATTCCAGCTCTCTGGGTCCGCTCTTC
TRBV27	.	TRBD2	TRBJ2-2	CASTAGVGNTGELFF	TGTGCCAGCACAGCGGGGGTTGGGAACACCGGGGAGCTGTTTTTT
TRBV12-3/TRBV12-4	few	TRBD2	TRBJ2-1	CASSPQAGGPGNEQFF	TGTGCCAGCAGTCCGCAAGCGGGGGGGCCTGGCAATGAGCAGTTCTTC
TRBV15	once	.	TRBJ2-7	CATRRTADYEQYF	TGTGCCACCAGAAGGACCGCGGATTACGAGCAGTACTTC
TRBV7-3	.	TRBD2	TRBJ2-7	CASSLTLAGGFEQYF	TGCGCCAGCAGCTTAACACTAGCGGGAGGCTTCGAGCAGTACTTC
TRBV20-1	few	.	TRBJ2-5	CSAKPLNPGTRLKETQYF	TGCAGTGCTAAACCCCTTAATCCCGGGACAAGGCTGAAAGAGACCCAGTACTTC
TRBV7-2	.	TRBD1	TRBJ2-3	CASSLAGDSRTDTQYF	TGTGCCAGCAGCTTAGCCGGGGACAGTAGGACAGATACGCAGTATTTT
TRBV20-1	few	.	TRBJ1-1	CSARHTGGRMNTEAFF	TGCAGTGCTAGACACACAGGCGGCCGAATGAACACTGAAGCTTTCTTT
TRBV6-1	.	.	TRBJ1-4	CASSETGRLEKLFF	TGTGCCAGCAGTGAGACGGGAAGACTTGAAAAACTGTTTTTT
TRBV4-3	.	.	TRBJ2-2	CASSQESGAGELFF	TGCGCCAGCAGCCAAGAATCGGGGGCCGGGGAGCTGTTTTTT